The TCR beta chain described here comes from a study of cytomegalovirus exposure and HLA in healthy donors. The V gene end was trimmed by 5 bases and the J gene end by 3 bases; junction bases not matched to a gene: 6. This CDR3 comprises 14 residues. Germline V lookup: CDR1 SGHDT, CDR2 YYEEEE. Primers included in the PCR were 60 Vbeta and 13 Jbeta primers. Method: immunoSEQ multiplex PCR; TCRdb's copy keeps in-frame clones and lacks some. The sample lists tens of thousands of clones, roughly 80% occurring once. Sequencing was performed on PBMCs. The sequence was obtained from a woman aged 50 to 60 in good health and CMV-seropositive. The chain uses TRBV5-6 and TRBJ1-2; 8 bases are a match to TRBD1. In DNA, the CDR3 is TGTGCCAGCAGTATCGGACAGGGCTACTATGGCTACACCTTC. It encodes CASSIGQGYYGYTF.